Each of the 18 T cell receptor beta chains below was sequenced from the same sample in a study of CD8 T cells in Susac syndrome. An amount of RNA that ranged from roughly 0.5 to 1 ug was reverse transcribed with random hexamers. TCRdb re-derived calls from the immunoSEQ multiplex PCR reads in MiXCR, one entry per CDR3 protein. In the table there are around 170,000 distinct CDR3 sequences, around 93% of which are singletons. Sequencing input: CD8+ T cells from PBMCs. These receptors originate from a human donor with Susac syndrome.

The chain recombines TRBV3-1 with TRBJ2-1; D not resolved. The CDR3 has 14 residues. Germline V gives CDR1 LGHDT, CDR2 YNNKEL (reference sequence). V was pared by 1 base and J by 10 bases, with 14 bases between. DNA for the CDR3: TGTGCCAGCAGCCAAGTAGTTATGGTGGCGGAGCAGTTCTTC. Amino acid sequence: CASSQVVMVAEQFF.

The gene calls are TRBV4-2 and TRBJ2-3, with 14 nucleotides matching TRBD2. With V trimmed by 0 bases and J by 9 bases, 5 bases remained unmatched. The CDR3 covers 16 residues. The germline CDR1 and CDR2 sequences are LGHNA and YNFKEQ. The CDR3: CASSQDGTSGGLTQYF. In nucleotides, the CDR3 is TGTGCCAGCAGCCAAGATGGGACTAGCGGGGGATTGACGCAGTATTTT.

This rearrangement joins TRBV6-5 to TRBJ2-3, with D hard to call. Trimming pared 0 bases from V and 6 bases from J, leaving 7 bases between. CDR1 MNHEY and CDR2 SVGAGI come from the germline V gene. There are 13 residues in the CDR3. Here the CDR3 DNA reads TGTGCCAGCAGTTACTCTGGTCCGGATACGCAGTATTTT. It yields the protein CASSYSGPDTQYF.

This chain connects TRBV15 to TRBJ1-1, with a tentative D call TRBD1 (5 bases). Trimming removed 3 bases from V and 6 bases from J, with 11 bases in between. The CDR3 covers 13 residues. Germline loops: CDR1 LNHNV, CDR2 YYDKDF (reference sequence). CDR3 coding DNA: TGTGCCACCAGCAGTAAACAGGCCCCTGAAGCTTTCTTT. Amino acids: CATSSKQAPEAFF.

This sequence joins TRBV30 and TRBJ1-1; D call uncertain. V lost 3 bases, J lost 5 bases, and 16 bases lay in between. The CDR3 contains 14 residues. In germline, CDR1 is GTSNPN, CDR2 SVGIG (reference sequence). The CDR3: CAWSTAVSRTEAFF. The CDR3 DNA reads TGTGCCTGGAGCACGGCCGTTAGCAGGACTGAAGCTTTCTTT. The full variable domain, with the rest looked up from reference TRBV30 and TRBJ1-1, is SQTIHQWPATLVQPVGSPLSLECTVEGTSNPNLYWYRQAAGRGLQLLFYSVGIGQISSEVPQNLSASRPQDRQFILSSKKLLLSDSGFYLCAWSTAVSRTEAFFGQGTRLTVV.

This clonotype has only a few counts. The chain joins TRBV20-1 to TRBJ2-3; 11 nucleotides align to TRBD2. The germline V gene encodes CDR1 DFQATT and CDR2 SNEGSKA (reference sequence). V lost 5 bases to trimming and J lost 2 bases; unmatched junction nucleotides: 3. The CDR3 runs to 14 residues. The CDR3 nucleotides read TGCAGTGCTCCTAGCGGGAGGTCCACAGATACGCAGTATTTT. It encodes CSAPSGRSTDTQYF.

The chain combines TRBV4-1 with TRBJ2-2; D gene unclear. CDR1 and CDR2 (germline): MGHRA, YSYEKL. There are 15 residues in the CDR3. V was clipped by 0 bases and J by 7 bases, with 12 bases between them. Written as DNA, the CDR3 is TGCGCCAGCAGCCAAGATAGGGTACCGGTCGGGGAGCTGTTTTTT. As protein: CASSQDRVPVGELFF.

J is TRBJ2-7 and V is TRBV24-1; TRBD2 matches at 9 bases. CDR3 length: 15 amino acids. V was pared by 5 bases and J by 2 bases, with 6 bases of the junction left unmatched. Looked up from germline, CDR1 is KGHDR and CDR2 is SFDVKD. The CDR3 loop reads CATSGPTSGTYEQYF. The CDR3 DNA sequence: TGTGCCACCAGTGGTCCGACTAGCGGAACCTACGAGCAGTACTTC.

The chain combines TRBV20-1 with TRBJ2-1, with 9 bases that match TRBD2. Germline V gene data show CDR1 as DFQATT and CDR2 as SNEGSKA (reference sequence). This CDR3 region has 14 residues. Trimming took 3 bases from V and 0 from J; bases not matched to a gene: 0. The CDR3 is CSARGLASYNEQFF. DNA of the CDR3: TGCAGTGCTAGGGGACTAGCCTCCTACAATGAGCAGTTCTTC.

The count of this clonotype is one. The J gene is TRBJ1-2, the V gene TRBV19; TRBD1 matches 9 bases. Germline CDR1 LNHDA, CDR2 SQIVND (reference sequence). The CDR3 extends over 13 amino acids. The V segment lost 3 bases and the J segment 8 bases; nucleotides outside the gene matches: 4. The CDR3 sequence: CASSIRTGDGYTF. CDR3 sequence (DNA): TGTGCCAGTAGTATCCGGACAGGGGACGGCTACACCTTC. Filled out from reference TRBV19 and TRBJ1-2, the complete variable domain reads DGGITQSPKYLFRKEGQNVTLSCEQNLNHDAMYWYRQDPGQGLRLIYYSQIVNDFQKGDIAEGYSVSREKKESFPLTVTSAQKNPTAFYLCASSIRTGDGYTFGSGTRLTVV.

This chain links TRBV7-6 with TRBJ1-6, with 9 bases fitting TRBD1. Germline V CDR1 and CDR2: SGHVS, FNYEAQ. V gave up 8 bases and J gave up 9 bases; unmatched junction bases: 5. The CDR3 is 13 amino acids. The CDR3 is CASARQGVSPLHF. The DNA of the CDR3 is TGTGCCAGCGCGCGACAGGGGGTTTCACCCCTCCACTTT.

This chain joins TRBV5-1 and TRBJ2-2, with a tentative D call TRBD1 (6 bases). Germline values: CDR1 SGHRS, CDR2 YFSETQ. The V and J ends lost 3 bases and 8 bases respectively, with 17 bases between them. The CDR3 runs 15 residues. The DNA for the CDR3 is TGCGCCAGCAGCTCTAACCGACAGGCTGGTGGGGAGCTGTTTTTT. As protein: CASSSNRQAGGELFF.

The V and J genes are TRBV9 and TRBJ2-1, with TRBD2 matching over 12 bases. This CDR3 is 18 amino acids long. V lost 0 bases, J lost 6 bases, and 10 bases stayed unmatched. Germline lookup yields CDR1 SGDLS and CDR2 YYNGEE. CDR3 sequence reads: CASSVDPSGGALSNEQFF. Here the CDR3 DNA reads TGTGCCAGCAGCGTAGACCCTAGCGGGGGGGCCCTCTCCAATGAGCAGTTCTTC.

In nucleotides, the CDR3 is TGTGCCAGCAGCGTAGACCGTAGCTCCTACGAGCAGTACTTC. Protein product: CASSVDRSSYEQYF. V is TRBV7-2 and J is TRBJ2-7, with D uncertain. V shed 5 bases and J shed 0 bases, with 11 bases lying between them. The germline gives CDR1 SGHTA, CDR2 FQGNSA. The CDR3 covers 14 residues. The full variable domain, with the rest looked up from reference TRBV7-2 and TRBJ2-7, is GAGVSQSPSNKVTEKGKDVELRCDPISGHTALYWYRQSLGQGLEFLIYFQGNSAPDKSGLPSDRFSAERTGGSVSTLTIQRTQQEDSAVYLCASSVDRSSYEQYFGPGTRLTVT.

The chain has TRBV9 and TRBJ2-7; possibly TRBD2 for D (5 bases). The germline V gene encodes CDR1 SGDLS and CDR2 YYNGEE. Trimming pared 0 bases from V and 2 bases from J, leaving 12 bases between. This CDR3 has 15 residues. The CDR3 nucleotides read TGTGCCAGCAGCGTAGGGTCGGGGAATACCTACGAGCAGTACTTC. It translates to CASSVGSGNTYEQYF.

The CDR3 coding sequence is TGTGCCAGCAGCTTGGGTACGGTCCTGGACTACGAGCAGTACTTC. Residues: CASSLGTVLDYEQYF. The chain employs TRBV5-4 and TRBJ2-7; no firm D call. V was shortened by 0 bases and J by 3 bases, with 13 bases between the two germline ends. The CDR3 sequence is 15 residues long. In germline, CDR1 is SGHNT, CDR2 YYREEE (reference sequence).

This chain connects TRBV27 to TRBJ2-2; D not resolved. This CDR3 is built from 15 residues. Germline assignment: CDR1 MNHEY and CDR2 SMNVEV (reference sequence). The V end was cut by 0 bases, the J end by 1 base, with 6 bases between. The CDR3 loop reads CASSLSSENTGELFF. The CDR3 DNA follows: TGTGCCAGCAGTTTATCGTCGGAGAACACCGGGGAGCTGTTTTTT.

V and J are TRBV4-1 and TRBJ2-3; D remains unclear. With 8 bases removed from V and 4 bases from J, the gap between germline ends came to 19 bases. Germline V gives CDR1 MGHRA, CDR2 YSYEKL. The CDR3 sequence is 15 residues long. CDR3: CASGYGVLPADTQYF. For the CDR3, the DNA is TGCGCCAGCGGATATGGGGTACTACCCGCAGATACGCAGTATTTT.